This is a list of T cell receptor beta chains from one sample in a study of T cell responses to AZD1222 COVID-19 vaccine. TCRdb keeps only in-frame clones here, not all; method: immunoSEQ multiplex PCR. The data hold under 150,000 clones, with 92% observed a single time. The input for sequencing was peripheral blood, taken 28 days after the second AZD1222 dose. Source of these receptors: an adult who received the AZD1222 COVID-19 vaccine. CDR3s include the opening cysteine and the closing phenylalanine or tryptophan. Fields, in order: J gene, V gene, clone size, D gene, CDR3 DNA, CDR3 protein. A D gene is named only where the DNA matches it firmly. Size is stated for part of the rows, as once, few or many counts, or as a class when the clone is expanded.

>TRBJ1-1|TRBV2|-|TRBD1
TGTGCCAGCAGAGCCGGGACAGGAGAAGCTTTCTTT
CASRAGTGEAFF
>TRBJ2-1|TRBV1|-|-
TGCACCAGCAGCCAAGAAGGAACCGCTAGCGTTCATGAGCAGTTCTTC
CTSSQEGTASVHEQFF
>TRBJ1-1|TRBV10-3|-|-
TGTGCCATAAAGAAGGAGATGAACACTGAAGCTTTCTTT
CAIKKEMNTEAFF
>TRBJ2-2|TRBV7-9|-|TRBD2
TGTGCCAGCAGCCGGAGGGGGACTAGCGACCCAGAGGCCACCGGGGAGCTGTTTTTT
CASSRRGTSDPEATGELFF
>TRBJ1-5|TRBV6-5|-|TRBD1
TGTGCCAGCAGCCGGGGACAGGGTGGTAGTCAGCCCCAGCATTTT
CASSRGQGGSQPQHF
>TRBJ2-5|TRBV27|-|-
TGTGCCAGCAGTTTAGATGGGGCGGAGGAGACCCAGTACTTC
CASSLDGAEETQYF
>TRBJ1-5|TRBV6-5|-|-
TGTGCCAGCCAGGGGCGGGGATACAATCAGCCCCAGCATTTT
CASQGRGYNQPQHF
>TRBJ1-2|TRBV24-1|-|-
TGTGCCACCAGTGATTTGCGAGGGGGTGGCTACACCTTC
CATSDLRGGGYTF
>TRBJ2-2|TRBV27|once|TRBD1
TGTGCCAGCAGTTTAGCAGGGGGTCCCGGGGAGCTGTTTTTT
CASSLAGGPGELFF
>TRBJ2-4|TRBV4-2|-|-
TGTGCCAGCAGCCAAGAGGGCATTCAGTACTTC
CASSQEGIQYF
>TRBJ1-1|TRBV28|once|TRBD1
TGTGCCAGCAGGGGGGGACAGGGTGACACTGAAGCTTTCTTT
CASRGGQGDTEAFF
>TRBJ2-1|TRBV19|-|TRBD1
TGTGCCAGTAGTATAGATCGGGACAGGATTTACAATGAGCAGTTCTTC
CASSIDRDRIYNEQFF
>TRBJ2-7|TRBV30|-|-
TGTGCCTGGAGTAGGTACAGGGCCTACGAGCAGTACTTC
CAWSRYRAYEQYF
>TRBJ2-3|TRBV6-5|-|TRBD2
TGTGCCAGCAGTTACTCTGGCGGGGGGCCCCGAGGGCAGTATTTT
CASSYSGGGPRGQYF
>TRBJ1-1|TRBV29-1|-|-
TGCAGCGTTGAGGTCCGACCGGCGGCTTTCTTT
CSVEVRPAAFF
>TRBJ2-1|TRBV21-1|-|-
TGTGCCAGCAGCTATAGGGCGGGAGTGACGTTCTTC
CASSYRAGVTFF
>TRBJ2-5|TRBV6-5|-|-
TGTGCCAGCACCCCCGTAGAGGCGGAGACCCAGTACTTC
CASTPVEAETQYF
>TRBJ2-1|TRBV3-1/TRBV3-2|once|-
TGTGCCAGCAAAGGCGGGACCTACAATGAGCAGTTCTTC
CASKGGTYNEQFF
>TRBJ1-5|TRBV5-1|-|-
TGCGCCAGCAGCTTAGGGTTAGGACAGCCCCAGCATTTT
CASSLGLGQPQHF
>TRBJ2-3|TRBV5-1|-|-
TGCGCCAGCAGCTTGGCCCGACCTGGGAACACAGATACGCAGTATTTT
CASSLARPGNTDTQYF
>TRBJ2-7|TRBV28|-|-
TGTGCCAGCAGGAGCCCGGAGGCCCACGAGCAGTACTTC
CASRSPEAHEQYF
>TRBJ2-2|TRBV30|-|TRBD2
TGTGCCTGGGGCGGGGGGAACACCGGGGAGCTGTTTTTT
CAWGGGNTGELFF
>TRBJ1-6|TRBV30|-|-
TGTGCCCATAGGCGCCCACCCCTCCACTTT
CAHRRPPLHF
>TRBJ2-7|TRBV15|-|-
TGTGCCACCAGCAGAGGGTTCGGAGGGGATAGCTCCTACGAGCAGTACTTC
CATSRGFGGDSSYEQYF
>TRBJ2-5|TRBV3-1/TRBV3-2|few|-
TGTGCCAGCAGCCACGGGTCGAAAGAGACCCAGTACTTC
CASSHGSKETQYF
>TRBJ2-7|TRBV18|-|TRBD1
TGTGCCAGCTCACCCGGGACAGGGGCCTACGAGCAGTACTTC
CASSPGTGAYEQYF
>TRBJ2-5|TRBV5-1|-|-
TGCGCCAGCAGGGGGCAGGACCAAGAGACCCAGTACTTC
CASRGQDQETQYF
>TRBJ2-7|TRBV9|-|-
TGTGCCAGCAGCGTAGGGGAGACCTACGAGCAGTACTTC
CASSVGETYEQYF
>TRBJ1-2|TRBV19|once|-
TGTGCCAGTAGTATAGCAAGGAAAGCTAACTATGGCTACACCTTC
CASSIARKANYGYTF
>TRBJ2-5|TRBV2|-|-
TGTGCCAGCAGTTCCGGGATCAACGGAGAGACCCAGTACTTC
CASSSGINGETQYF
>TRBJ1-3|TRBV4-2|-|-
TGTGCCAGCAGCCAAGAAGGGGCTGGAAACACCATATATTTT
CASSQEGAGNTIYF
>TRBJ1-4|TRBV15|-|-
TGTGCCACCAGCACTGGAGACAGTGCAACTAATGAAAAACTGTTTTTT
CATSTGDSATNEKLFF
>TRBJ1-2|TRBV20-1|-|-
TGCAGTGCTGCCCAGGGCTATGGCTACACCTTC
CSAAQGYGYTF
>TRBJ1-2|TRBV18|once|TRBD1
TGTGCCAGCTCAGCAGGGGGCGACTATGGCTACACCTTC
CASSAGGDYGYTF
>TRBJ1-1|TRBV25-1|-|-
TGTGCCAGCAGTGAATACAGCTCGAACACTGAAGCTTTCTTT
CASSEYSSNTEAFF
>TRBJ1-5|TRBV2|-|-
TGTGCCAGCAAGGGGTACGAAGCAGGCAATCAGCCCCAGCATTTT
CASKGYEAGNQPQHF
>TRBJ1-2|TRBV6-6|-|-
TGTGCCAGCAGTGTCAACAGTGCCGGCTACACCTTC
CASSVNSAGYTF
>TRBJ2-1|TRBV10-2|-|-
TGCGCCAGCAGTGAGTCGAGAAGTTCGGCTGAGCAGTTCTTC
CASSESRSSAEQFF
>TRBJ1-5|TRBV18|-|-
TGTGCCAGCTCACCAGAAAGCAATCAGCCCCAGCATTTT
CASSPESNQPQHF
>TRBJ1-6|TRBV6-5|-|-
TGTGCCAGCAGAACAAAGGGGAATTCACCCCTCCACTTT
CASRTKGNSPLHF
>TRBJ2-5|TRBV28|-|TRBD2
TGTGCCGGGTCCAGAGCGGGGGCGGGAGAAGAGACCCAGTACTTC
CAGSRAGAGEETQYF
>TRBJ2-7|TRBV7-2|few|TRBD1
TGTGCCAGCAGCGTAGCCGGGACAGGGTTACTCTACGAGCAGTACTTC
CASSVAGTGLLYEQYF
>TRBJ2-1|TRBV7-8|-|-
TGTGCCAGCAGCGCCACCCTAGCTGGCAATGAGCAGTTCTTC
CASSATLAGNEQFF
>TRBJ2-7|TRBV5-5|-|-
TGTGCCAGCAGCTTGGTGGGGGGCCGGATTTACGAGCAGTACTTC
CASSLVGGRIYEQYF
>TRBJ2-1|TRBV20-1|-|TRBD2
TGCAGTGTTAGTGCGCCGGGACTAGCGGAGCAGTTCTTC
CSVSAPGLAEQFF
>TRBJ1-6|TRBV28|-|TRBD1
TGTGCCAGCACCTCCCAGGGACAGCAATATAATTCACCCCTCCACTTT
CASTSQGQQYNSPLHF
>TRBJ1-5|TRBV2|-|-
TGTGCCAGCAGTTGGGGAAGATTAGGCGGCAACAATCAGCCCCAGCATTTT
CASSWGRLGGNNQPQHF
>TRBJ1-6|TRBV7-8|-|TRBD1
TGTGCCAGCAGCTTAGTATGGCAGGGGGTAAATTCACCCCTCCACTTT
CASSLVWQGVNSPLHF
>TRBJ2-3|TRBV5-6|once|TRBD2
TGTGCCAGCAGCTTGGTCTCTAGCGGGATGGGTAGCACAGATACGCAGTATTTT
CASSLVSSGMGSTDTQYF
>TRBJ2-5|TRBV10-1|-|TRBD2
TGCGCCAGCAGTGAGTCTATCCTAGCGGGAGGTAGTCAAGAGACCCAGTACTTC
CASSESILAGGSQETQYF
>TRBJ2-2|TRBV6-5|-|-
TGTGCCAGCAGTCCCCGACAGGCCGGGGAGCTGTTTTTT
CASSPRQAGELFF
>TRBJ1-2|TRBV4-1|-|-
TGCGCCAGCAGCCAAGAACGCCAAAACTATGGCTACACCTTC
CASSQERQNYGYTF